This is a list of T cell receptor beta chains from one sample in a study of technical replicates of blood from several donors. Profiled with immunoSEQ multiplex PCR; TCRdb holds only in-frame clones, not every one. The data hold 100,000 or so clones, with approximately 95% observed a single time. Sequences were obtained from T cells isolated from PBMCs. The source of these receptors is a human donor in good health. Each CDR3 is given with its conserved first and last residue. The D gene is left open where the match is weak. Part of the rows lack a size; the others show once, few, many or a class for expanded clones.

>.|TRBV6-5|TRBJ1-2|.
CASSYRGWGYTF
TGTGCCAGCAGTTACAGGGGTTGGGGCTACACCTTC
>.|TRBV7-2|TRBJ2-2|TRBD2
CASSLTSGRVVTGELFF
TGTGCCAGCAGCCTAACTAGCGGGAGAGTGGTGACCGGGGAGCTGTTTTTT
>.|TRBV9|TRBJ2-7|TRBD1
CASSLQGNSYEQYF
TGTGCCAGCAGCCTACAGGGGAACTCCTACGAGCAGTACTTC
>.|TRBV30|TRBJ2-5|TRBD2
CAWSPRTSGRATETQYF
TGTGCCTGGAGTCCCCGGACTAGCGGGAGGGCTACGGAGACCCAGTACTTC
>.|TRBV30|TRBJ2-1|TRBD2
CAWSVSSGAYNEQFF
TGTGCCTGGAGTGTATCTAGCGGGGCTTACAATGAGCAGTTCTTC
>.|TRBV2|TRBJ2-3|.
CASSDGGWGTDTQYF
TGTGCCAGCAGTGACGGGGGATGGGGCACAGATACGCAGTATTTT
>.|TRBV15|TRBJ2-1|.
CATSRQPGLEAAEQFF
TGTGCCACCAGCAGACAACCGGGACTTGAGGCGGCTGAGCAGTTCTTC
>.|TRBV25-1|TRBJ2-3|TRBD2
CASSPSSGIDTQYF
TGTGCCAGCAGCCCTAGTAGCGGGATAGATACGCAGTATTTT
>.|TRBV7-9|TRBJ1-2|.
CASSSPGGRYGYTF
TGTGCCAGCAGCTCACCGGGGGGAAGATATGGCTACACCTTC
>.|TRBV4-1|TRBJ2-7|.
CASSQEGAPGYEQYF
TGCGCCAGCAGCCAAGAGGGTGCCCCGGGCTACGAGCAGTACTTC
>.|TRBV4-3|TRBJ2-5|TRBD1
CASSQGTGQETQYF
TGCGCCAGCAGTCAAGGGACAGGGCAAGAGACCCAGTACTTC
>.|TRBV30|TRBJ2-2|.
CAWSYRGELFF
TGTGCCTGGAGTTATAGAGGGGAGCTGTTTTTT
>once|TRBV9|TRBJ2-7|.
CASSAGDGTYEQYF
TGTGCCAGCAGCGCAGGGGACGGAACCTACGAGCAGTACTTC
>.|TRBV6-6|TRBJ1-5|TRBD1
CASAGGLGQPQHF
TGTGCCAGCGCAGGGGGGTTAGGTCAGCCCCAGCATTTT
>.|TRBV18|TRBJ2-6|.
CASSLGGTGANVLTF
TGTGCCAGCTCACTCGGCGGAACTGGGGCCAACGTCCTGACTTTC
>once|TRBV7-4|TRBJ1-2|.
CASSPFKDQGTRSHGYTF
TGTGCCAGCAGCCCTTTTAAGGACCAGGGCACCAGAAGTCATGGCTACACCTTC
>once|TRBV6-1|TRBJ2-7|TRBD1
CATRQGPYEQYF
TGTGCCACCAGACAGGGCCCCTACGAGCAGTACTTC
>.|TRBV6-1|TRBJ2-7|.
CASSEPDSYEQYF
TGTGCCAGCAGTGAACCCGACAGCTACGAGCAGTACTTC
>.|TRBV29-1|TRBJ2-3|TRBD1
CSVGAGGSTDTQYF
TGCAGCGTTGGGGCAGGGGGTTCCACAGATACGCAGTATTTT
>.|TRBV5-6|TRBJ1-1|.
CASSSEHVRGNTEAFF
TGTGCCAGCAGCTCCGAACACGTACGGGGAAACACTGAAGCTTTCTTT
>.|TRBV21-1|TRBJ2-2|.
CASSRDRKDVGELFF
TGTGCCAGCAGCCGGGACAGGAAGGATGTAGGGGAGCTGTTTTTT
>.|TRBV7-8|TRBJ2-7|.
CASSLGDGSSYEQYF
TGTGCCAGCAGCTTAGGGGACGGGAGCTCCTACGAGCAGTACTTC